The rows below give T cell receptor beta chains drawn from one sample of a study of CD8 T cells in Susac syndrome. TCRdb re-analysed the immunoSEQ multiplex PCR reads in MiXCR, keeping a single row per CDR3 protein. Seen here are about 400,000 distinct CDR3 sequences, approximately 85% observed once, and the top ten hold 0.09% to 0.15%. Sequencing input: CD8+ T cells from PBMCs. These receptor sequences come from a human donor with multiple sclerosis. Each CDR3 is given with its conserved first and last residue. Each record gives: J gene, D gene, V gene, clone size, CDR3 length, CDR3 DNA, CDR3 protein. A D gene is named only where the DNA matches it firmly. Where a row states a size, it is once, few, many or the class of an expanded clone; other rows omit it.

TRBJ2-7 - TRBV28 - 15 TGTGCCAGCGGAAACCCCGGGGAGCACTCCTACGAGCAGTACTTC CASGNPGEHSYEQYF
TRBJ2-5 - TRBV25-1 - 13 TGTGCCAGCAGTGCCCCGGGTTCGGAGACCCAGTACTTC CASSAPGSETQYF
TRBJ2-1 - TRBV3-1 - 13 TGTGCCAGCAGCCAGGGCATCCACAATGAGCAGTTCTTC CASSQGIHNEQFF
TRBJ2-7 - TRBV29-1 - 12 TGCAGCGTTGAACGCGAGGGCTACGAGCAGTACTTC CSVEREGYEQYF
TRBJ2-7 TRBD2 TRBV9 - 15 TGTGCCAGCAGCCCTGGGACTAGCGGCAAAGACGAGCAGTACTTC CASSPGTSGKDEQYF
TRBJ1-3 TRBD1 TRBV5-6 - 17 TGTGCCAGCAGCGGATGGGACAGGCCAGACTCTGGAAACACCATATATTTT CASSGWDRPDSGNTIYF
TRBJ1-1 - TRBV6-5 - 14 TGTGCCAGCACCGCCCAAGGGGCGAGCACTGAAGCTTTCTTT CASTAQGASTEAFF
TRBJ2-7 - TRBV19 - 13 TGTGCCAGTAGTCCGACAGACAGAGGCGAGCAGTACTTC CASSPTDRGEQYF
TRBJ2-4 - TRBV20-1 - 15 TGCAGTGCGGGGGGAACCGGGGCCCCCAAAAACATTCAGTACTTC CSAGGTGAPKNIQYF
TRBJ2-1 - TRBV4-1 - 14 TGCGCCAGCAGCCAAGATGACTCCCACAATGAGCAGTTCTTC CASSQDDSHNEQFF
TRBJ2-7 TRBD2 TRBV6-5 - 18 TGTGCCAGCAGTTACTCCGACATACTAGCGGGAGGGACCTACGAGCAGTACTTC CASSYSDILAGGTYEQYF
TRBJ2-3 - TRBV25-1 - 13 TGTGCCGCGTTGGGGGTAAAAGGAGATACGCAGTATTTT CAALGVKGDTQYF
TRBJ2-7 - TRBV5-1 - 14 TGCGCCAGCAGCAATAAGGACACCTACTACGAGCAGTACTTC CASSNKDTYYEQYF
TRBJ2-1 - TRBV7-9 - 13 TGTGCCAGCAGCTTAGAGTCCGACAATGAGCAGTTCTTC CASSLESDNEQFF
TRBJ1-2 TRBD1 TRBV11-2 once 18 TGTGCCAGCAGCTTAGGACACCGGGACAGCCAAACTGGCTATGGCTACACCTTC CASSLGHRDSQTGYGYTF
TRBJ1-1 - TRBV7-4 - 16 TGTGCCAGCAGCTTAATGAGGGGCGCGGGGAGCACTGAAGCTTTCTTT CASSLMRGAGSTEAFF
TRBJ2-2 TRBD2 TRBV5-1 - 18 TGCGCCAGCAGCTTGGGCGGTGCGGGAGGACTCAACACCGGGGAGCTGTTTTTT CASSLGGAGGLNTGELFF
TRBJ2-2 - TRBV28 - 18 TGTGCCAGTATTTCGGACCCGACAGAGTTCGCGAACACCGGGGAGCTGTTTTTT CASISDPTEFANTGELFF
TRBJ2-5 TRBD1 TRBV10-2 - 14 TGCGCCAGCAGTTGGACAGGGAAGCAAGAGACCCAGTACTTC CASSWTGKQETQYF
TRBJ1-5 - TRBV5-4 - 16 TGTGCCAGCAGCTTCGGTATAGGAGGGATCGAACAGCCCCAGCATTTT CASSFGIGGIEQPQHF
TRBJ2-6 - TRBV7-9 - 15 TGTGCCAGCAGCTACCTGGGCACTGGGGCCAACGTCCTGACTTTC CASSYLGTGANVLTF
TRBJ2-7 - TRBV7-2 - 15 TGTGCCAGCAGCTTCGGGGCCTCCAGTTCCTACGAGCAGTACTTC CASSFGASSSYEQYF
TRBJ2-2 - TRBV11-1 - 20 TGTGCCAGCAGCCTCCCCCCTGACGGGAGTAGGAGGACACAACCGGGGGAGCTGTTTTTT CASSLPPDGSRRTQPGELFF
TRBJ1-4 - TRBV7-9 once 14 TGTGCCAGCAGCCCGACCCGAGGGAATGAAGAACTGTTTTTT CASSPTRGNEELFF
TRBJ2-7 - TRBV5-1 few 12 TGCGCCAGCAGCCCAGAGTCCTACGAGCAGTACTTC CASSPESYEQYF
TRBJ2-1 TRBD2 TRBV19 once 15 TGTGCCACTGCTAGCGGGACGTCCTCCTACAATGAGCAGTTCTTC CATASGTSSYNEQFF
TRBJ2-1 - TRBV5-6 - 16 TGTGCCAGCAGCACGGTGGGGGTGAGCTCCTACAATGAGCAGTTCTTC CASSTVGVSSYNEQFF
TRBJ2-1 - TRBV20-1 - 11 TGCAGTGCTAGAGATACGTACGAGCAGTTCTTC CSARDTYEQFF